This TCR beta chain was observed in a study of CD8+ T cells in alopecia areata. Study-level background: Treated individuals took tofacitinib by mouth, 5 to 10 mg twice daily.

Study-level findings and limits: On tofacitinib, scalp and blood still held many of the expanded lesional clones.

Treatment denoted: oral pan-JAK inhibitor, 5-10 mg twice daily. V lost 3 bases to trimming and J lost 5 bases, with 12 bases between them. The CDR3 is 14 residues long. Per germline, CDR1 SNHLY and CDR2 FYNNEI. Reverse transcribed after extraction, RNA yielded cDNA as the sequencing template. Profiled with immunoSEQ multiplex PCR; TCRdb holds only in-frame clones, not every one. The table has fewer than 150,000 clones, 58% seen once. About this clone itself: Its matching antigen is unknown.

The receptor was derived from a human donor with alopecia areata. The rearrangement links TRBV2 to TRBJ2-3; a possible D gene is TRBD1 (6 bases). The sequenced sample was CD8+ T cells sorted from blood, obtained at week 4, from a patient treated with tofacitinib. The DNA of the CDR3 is TGTGCCAGCAGTGAGTTCCAGGGGCGAGATACGCAGTATTTT. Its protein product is CASSEFQGRDTQYF.